The clone carrying this T cell receptor (beta chain) was observed many times. CDR3 size: 14 residues. Germline V gives CDR1 DFQATT, CDR2 SNEGSKA (reference sequence). This record belongs to a study of T cells in Graves' hyperthyroidism and ophthalmopathy. Study-wide context: Any treatment followed the collection of peripheral blood at initial diagnosis.

Amplified regions were TCR beta CDR3 sequences from RNA transcripts. Using the HTBI primer set, a first-round RT-PCR was run on the TCR CDR3. TCRdb ran MiXCR on the multiplex PCR reads and lists one entry per CDR3 protein. The data show about 600,000 distinct CDR3 sequences, 11% to 15% seen once. Uncontrolled infection, other autoimmune disease, pregnancy and lactation each barred patients from inclusion. J is TRBJ2-1 and V is TRBV20-1; 7 bases are shared with TRBD2. The source is a young woman with Graves' ophthalmopathy. Sequencing input: blood. The DNA for the CDR3 is TGCAGAGCAACTAGCGTAAGCTCCTACAATGAGCAGTTCTTC. This sequence encodes CRATSVSSYNEQFF.